These T cell receptor beta chains were read from a single sample in a study of blood T cell repertoires in COVID-19. Generated by immunoSEQ multiplex PCR, the TCRdb table keeps only in-frame clones and is missing some. The table includes approximately 100,000 clones, roughly 92% detected once. Material for sequencing was peripheral blood. The receptors come from a man between 65 and 80 years old with acute or convalescent COVID-19. Each CDR3 is given with its conserved first and last residue. A D gene is named only where the DNA matches it firmly. Size values are once, few and many counts, or a class for expanded clones, and some rows have none.

TRBJ1-5,.,TRBV6-5,.,TGTGCCAGCAGAGCCCGGGGGAATAGCAATCAGCCCCAGCATTTT,CASRARGNSNQPQHF
TRBJ2-5,TRBD2,TRBV2,.,TGTGCCAGCAGTGAATTAGCGGGGGGGATGAAGACCCAGTACTTC,CASSELAGGMKTQYF
TRBJ2-3,TRBD2,TRBV27,.,TGTGCCAGCAGAATAGCGGGAGAGACAGATACGCAGTATTTT,CASRIAGETDTQYF
TRBJ2-3,.,TRBV6-5,few,TGTGCCAGCGGGGAGGGGGTTAGCACAGATACGCAGTATTTT,CASGEGVSTDTQYF
TRBJ2-2,.,TRBV12-5,.,TGTGCTAGTGGTTTGGTACGGGTAGAGGGGAACACCGGGGAGCTGTTTTTT,CASGLVRVEGNTGELFF
TRBJ2-3,TRBD2,TRBV27,.,TGTGCCAGCAGTCCCAGACTAGCGGGAGGGCCCCCATTGGATACGCAGTATTTT,CASSPRLAGGPPLDTQYF
TRBJ2-3,.,TRBV7-9,.,TGTGCCAGCAGCTTACGGCGCGGGGGCACAGATACGCAGTATTTT,CASSLRRGGTDTQYF
TRBJ2-5,TRBD2,TRBV5-5,once,TGTGCCAGCAGCCCTAGAGGACGGGAGGACTTCCAAGAGACCCAGTACTTC,CASSPRGREDFQETQYF
TRBJ2-5,.,TRBV24-1,.,TGTGCCACCAGTGATCCGGACAGACAAGAGACCCAGTACTTC,CATSDPDRQETQYF
TRBJ1-3,.,TRBV19,.,TGTGCCAGTAGTATAAGCCAGACTACTGGAAACACCATATATTTT,CASSISQTTGNTIYF
TRBJ2-2,.,TRBV13,once,TGTGCCAGCAGCTTAGAGGAGGAGGGGGAGCTGTTTTTT,CASSLEEEGELFF
TRBJ1-2,.,TRBV6-5,.,TGTGCCAGTCGGACAGACCTTAACTATGGCTACACCTTC,CASRTDLNYGYTF
TRBJ2-2,TRBD2,TRBV10-3,once,TGTGCCATCAGTGAAACTAGCGGGGGTAGCACCGGGGAGCTGTTTTTT,CAISETSGGSTGELFF
TRBJ2-3,TRBD2,TRBV3-1/TRBV3-2,.,TGTGCCAGCAGCCTAAGCGGGAGTCCCGCAGATACGCAGTATTTT,CASSLSGSPADTQYF
TRBJ2-3,TRBD1,TRBV7-9,few,TGTGCCAGCAGCATCGGACAGGGGGCAGATACGCAGTATTTT,CASSIGQGADTQYF
TRBJ1-2,.,TRBV15,.,TGTGCCACCAGCAGGGAGCTTCAGCTCTCGGGCTACACCTTC,CATSRELQLSGYTF
TRBJ1-2,TRBD1,TRBV30,.,TGTGCCTGGAGTAACATCCACAGGGGGCGCGTAGATGGCTACACCTTC,CAWSNIHRGRVDGYTF
TRBJ1-4,.,TRBV6-5,.,TGTGCCAGCAGTTACTCGAGGGGGGAAAAACTGTTTTTT,CASSYSRGEKLFF
TRBJ2-1,.,TRBV5-1,.,TGCGCCAGCAGCCCGGGTGCGGGCGGGAACTACAATGAGCAGTTCTTC,CASSPGAGGNYNEQFF
TRBJ1-1,TRBD1,TRBV24-1,once,TGTGCCACCAGTGATAACAGGGGATTCACTGAAGCTTTCTTT,CATSDNRGFTEAFF
TRBJ1-3,TRBD1,TRBV19,.,TGTGCCACCCAGGGACAGGCGGCAGGAAACACCATATATTTT,CATQGQAAGNTIYF
TRBJ2-7,TRBD2,TRBV7-9,.,TGTGCCAGCAGCGAAGTTGTAGTCGGGGGGTCCTACGAGCAGTACTTC,CASSEVVVGGSYEQYF
TRBJ1-2,.,TRBV29-1,.,TGCAGCGTTCGGGACAACATCTCCAATGGGTACACCTTC,CSVRDNISNGYTF
TRBJ2-5,.,TRBV10-3,.,TGTGCCATTGCTAGCAGCGCCCAAGAGACCCAGTACTTC,CAIASSAQETQYF
TRBJ2-2,TRBD2,TRBV5-1,.,TGCGCCAGCAGCCGGACTAGCGGGAGCCCCAGGGAGCTGTTTTTT,CASSRTSGSPRELFF
TRBJ1-2,.,TRBV19,.,TGTGCCAGTAGTTTGACCGTCCGGGTTGACTATGGCTACACCTTC,CASSLTVRVDYGYTF
TRBJ1-1,.,TRBV12-3/TRBV12-4,.,TGTGCCAGCAGTTTATTACAGAACACTGAAGCTTTCTTT,CASSLLQNTEAFF
TRBJ1-1,.,TRBV6-5,few,TGTGCCAGCAGTTACGGGGAGGCGAACACTGAAGCTTTCTTT,CASSYGEANTEAFF
TRBJ2-7,TRBD1,TRBV27,.,TGTGCCAGCAGTTATTCCGGGACAGGCTACGAGCAGTACTTC,CASSYSGTGYEQYF
TRBJ2-3,TRBD2,TRBV11-3,.,TGTGCCAGCAGCTTTCTCGGACTAGCGGGAGGGATCTCGAGCACAGATACGCAGTATTTT,CASSFLGLAGGISSTDTQYF
TRBJ1-2,.,TRBV5-4,once,TGTGCCAGCAGCTCAAAAGGACAGAGCAAACACTATGGCTACACCTTC,CASSSKGQSKHYGYTF
TRBJ2-7,TRBD1,TRBV11-3,.,TGTGCCAGCAGCAAGGGACAGGGAGGCGCCGAGCAGTACTTC,CASSKGQGGAEQYF